This T cell receptor (beta chain) was identified in a study of regulatory T cells in long-lasting Graves disease. V was trimmed by 4 bases and J by 3 bases, leaving 9 bases between them. Germline V gives CDR1 DFQATT, CDR2 SNEGSKA (reference sequence). This CDR3 spans 13 amino acids. Time point in this sample: newly diagnosed GD, antithyroid drugs for less than 3 months. TCR sequences were obtained from RNA taken from PBMCs. Arm-PCR of CDR3 regions with iRepertoire HTBI primers generated TCR beta libraries. MiXCR was run by TCRdb on the multiplex PCR reads, yielding one entry per CDR3 protein. The sample yields just over 600,000 distinct CDR3 sequences, 16% seen once. These same data were also listed under a study on T cells in Graves' hyperthyroidism and ophthalmopathy. From that second work: Diagnoses were established using clinical symptoms, serum thyroxine and TRAb, thyroid ultrasound and orbital computed tomography.

V gene TRBV20-1 combines with J gene TRBJ1-4; D not certain. The sequenced sample was peripheral blood mononuclear cells (PBMCs), obtained at new diagnosis, from a patient treated with antithyroid drugs. This clonotype was obtained from a young woman with Graves disease. This chain's CDR3 is CSANRAANEKLFF. The CDR3 region has the DNA TGCAGTGCTAACCGGGCGGCTAATGAAAAACTGTTTTTT.